What follows are 2 T cell receptor beta chains derived from one specimen sequenced in a study of brain T cells in children with intractable seizures. The protocol was immunoSEQ multiplex PCR, while the TCRdb copy is restricted to in-frame clones and leaves out a portion. The sample contains 300,000 to 400,000 clones, 93% of which appear only once. Time point here: blood from clinic visit 5 months post-surgery; TSC patient then seizure free. Material: peripheral blood, obtained approximately 5 months after surgery. The receptors originated from a boy in the first two years of life with tuberous sclerosis and intractable seizures.

This rearrangement joins TRBV11-3 to TRBJ2-7; 9 nucleotides match TRBD2. The CDR3 runs to 16 residues. Germline V lookup: CDR1 SGHNT, CDR2 YENEEA. Trimming at V came to 5 bases and at J to 2 bases, leaving 10 bases not matched to a gene. The CDR3 DNA reads TGTGCCAGCAGCCCGGCGTCGGGCGGGAGGGCCTACGAGCAGTACTTC. Translated: CASSPASGGRAYEQYF.

The J gene is TRBJ1-4, the V gene TRBV24-1; 10 bases match TRBD1. With 3 bases clipped from V and 7 bases from J, the junction kept 7 bases outside the gene matches. Germline V CDR1 and CDR2: KGHDR, SFDVKD. CDR3 length: 16 amino acids. Here the CDR3 reads CATSDGTGEVGEKLFF. The CDR3 nucleotides read TGTGCCACCAGTGATGGGACAGGGGAGGTTGGTGAAAAACTGTTTTTT.